The 4 T cell receptor beta chains in this list originate from one sample, sequenced in a study of T cell repertoires in cytomegalovirus infection. TCRdb reanalysed the reads using MiXCR and keeps one entry per CDR3 protein. Of some 300,000 distinct CDR3 sequences listed, around a sixth are singletons. The sequenced sample consisted of PBMCs. The source is a human donor in good health (CMV status not recorded). Some clones in this sample may be carry-over from other donors' samples.

This clonotype was picked up many times. This rearrangement joins TRBV7-8 to TRBJ1-3; no clear D. The CDR3 contains 14 residues. From germline, CDR1 is SGHVS and CDR2 FQNEAQ. V lost 1 base to trimming and J lost 0 bases, with 4 bases between them. This CDR3 is CASSLGFSGNTIYF. For the CDR3, the DNA is TGTGCCAGCAGCTTAGGGTTCTCTGGAAACACCATATATTTT.

This clonotype appeared many times. The rearrangement uses TRBV7-6 and TRBJ2-1, with D maybe TRBD2 (5 bases). Germline CDR1 reads SGHVS; CDR2 reads FNYEAQ. V dropped 2 bases and J dropped 6 bases, with 8 bases sitting between them. The length of the CDR3 is 13 residues. The CDR3 here is CASSLLRGNEQFF. The DNA for the CDR3 is TGTGCCAGCAGCTTACTTCGGGGCAATGAGCAGTTCTTC.

This clonotype has ten or more counts. CDR3 sequence reads: CASSLVAQGAGEQYF. The CDR3, as DNA: TGTGCCAGCAGCTTAGTTGCCCAGGGGGCAGGGGAGCAGTACTTC. The gene calls are TRBV7-2 and TRBJ2-7, with 8 bases fitting TRBD1. J was trimmed by 7 bases and V by 1 base; bases with no gene match: 9. The CDR3 is 15 amino acids. The germline V gene encodes CDR1 SGHTA and CDR2 FQGNSA.

This clonotype has at least ten counts. This chain connects TRBV7-9 to TRBJ1-2; no firm D call. V dropped 1 base and J dropped 7 bases, with 13 bases sitting between them. This CDR3 region has 14 residues. Germline values: CDR1 SEHNR, CDR2 FQNEAQ (reference sequence). The DNA for the CDR3 is TGTGCCAGCAGCTTAGAAGGGCTATGGGGTGGCTACACCTTC. Protein sequence: CASSLEGLWGGYTF.